Listed below are T cell receptor beta chains from one sample, sequenced in a study of regulatory T cells in long-lasting Graves disease. TCRdb re-derived calls from the multiplex PCR reads in MiXCR, one entry per CDR3 protein. The data show around 470,000 distinct CDR3 sequences, less than 15% seen once. These same data were also listed under a study on T cells in Graves' hyperthyroidism and ophthalmopathy.

The source material was peripheral blood mononuclear cells (PBMCs), sampled at new diagnosis, from a patient treated with antithyroid drugs. The receptors originated from a woman in her 50s with Graves disease. CDR3s include the opening cysteine and the closing phenylalanine or tryptophan. A D gene is named only where the DNA matches it firmly. Not every row has a clone size; where given, it reads once, few, many or a size class.

TRBV5-1	15	TRBJ2-3	.	many	CASSYQDASTDTQYF	TGCGCCAGCAGCTATCAGGACGCAAGCACAGATACGCAGTATTTT
TRBV2	16	TRBJ2-7	TRBD2	once	CASHPSTSGRSYEQYF	TGTGCCAGCCACCCTTCGACTAGCGGGAGGAGTTACGAGCAGTACTTC
TRBV13	15	TRBJ2-7	TRBD2	many	CASSGGAGGPREQYF	TGTGCCAGCAGCGGGGGAGCGGGAGGGCCGAGGGAGCAGTACTTC
TRBV28	11	TRBJ2-1	.	few	CASSLYYEQFF	TGTGCCAGCAGTTTGTATTATGAGCAGTTCTTC
TRBV19	16	TRBJ2-5	TRBD1	.	CASKDREVRRGETQYF	TGTGCCAGTAAGGACAGGGAAGTAAGGAGAGGAGAGACCCAGTACTTC
TRBV28	14	TRBJ1-5	.	many	CATSGGAENQPQHF	TGTGCCACCTCGGGCGGGGCAGAAAATCAGCCCCAGCATTTT
TRBV28	12	TRBJ2-1	.	many	CASTQSFRAQFF	TGTGCCAGCACTCAAAGTTTCCGGGCCCAGTTCTTC
TRBV30	17	TRBJ2-3	.	few	CAWTTKQGFVRTDTQYF	TGTGCCTGGACCACGAAGCAGGGGTTTGTTCGCACAGATACGCAGTATTTT
TRBV28	13	TRBJ1-6	TRBD1	many	CASGDSQNSPLHF	TGTGCCAGCGGGGACAGCCAAAATTCACCCCTCCACTTT
TRBV29-1	12	TRBJ2-7	TRBD1	few	CSVEGQGGEQYF	TGCAGCGTTGAGGGACAGGGCGGTGAGCAGTACTTC
TRBV6-2/TRBV6-3	14	TRBJ2-1	TRBD2	few	CASRAGTSGSAPFF	TGTGCCAGCAGGGCAGGGACTAGCGGGAGCGCTCCGTTCTTC
TRBV24-1	14	TRBJ1-2	TRBD1	.	CATSDSGGDYGYTF	TGTGCCACCAGTGATTCAGGGGGCGACTATGGCTACACCTTC
TRBV20-1	17	TRBJ2-5	.	.	CSARVGASGRLLETQYF	TGCAGTGCTAGAGTGGGGGCTAGCGGAAGGCTACTGGAGACCCAGTACTTC
TRBV12-3/TRBV12-4	14	TRBJ2-1	TRBD2	many	CASSPGLAGSKQFF	TGTGCCAGCAGCCCCGGACTAGCGGGGAGCAAGCAGTTCTTC
TRBV20-1	14	TRBJ2-5	.	few	CSARDKPGSETQYF	TGCAGTGCTAGAGATAAGCCTGGGTCGGAGACCCAGTACTTC
TRBV14	17	TRBJ2-2	.	many	CASSQKTGGLDTGELFF	TGTGCCAGCAGCCAAAAAACTGGGGGGCTGGACACCGGGGAGCTGTTTTTT
TRBV11-2	14	TRBJ2-5	.	many	CASSLVGEGETQYF	TGTGCCAGCAGCTTAGTGGGTGAAGGGGAGACCCAGTACTTC
TRBV3-1	15	TRBJ2-3	.	.	CASSQDSGFSNTQYF	TGTGCCAGCAGCCAAGACTCAGGTTTTTCGAATACGCAGTATTTT
TRBV7-3	16	TRBJ2-2	TRBD1	.	CASSLLDRGNTGELFF	TGTGCCAGCAGCTTATTGGACAGGGGAAACACCGGGGAGCTGTTTTTT
TRBV11-2	14	TRBJ1-1	.	many	CASSLREMNTEAFF	TGTGCCAGCAGCCTCCGAGAGATGAACACTGAAGCTTTCTTT
TRBV5-1	14	TRBJ2-7	TRBD1	many	CASRRQGDYYEQYF	TGCGCCAGCAGAAGACAGGGGGACTACTACGAGCAGTACTTC
TRBV6-1	14	TRBJ2-1	TRBD2	.	CASTLAGVGNEQFF	TGTGCCAGCACTCTAGCGGGAGTAGGAAATGAGCAGTTCTTC
TRBV24-1	14	TRBJ2-5	TRBD1	.	CATSAPTGVETQYF	TGTGCCACCAGTGCCCCGACAGGGGTAGAGACCCAGTACTTC
TRBV20-1	16	TRBJ1-1	.	many	CSAGSTFGGRGTEAFF	TGCAGTGCTGGATCCACATTTGGGGGGCGCGGCACTGAAGCTTTCTTT
TRBV28	17	TRBJ2-7	TRBD2	.	CASSLYWGLAGGREQYF	TGTGCCAGCAGTTTATACTGGGGACTAGCGGGAGGGCGAGAGCAGTACTTC
TRBV7-9	16	TRBJ2-1	TRBD2	many	CASSSELLAGVDEQFF	TGTGCCAGCAGCTCGGAGCTCCTAGCGGGAGTTGACGAGCAGTTCTTC
TRBV7-2	15	TRBJ2-7	TRBD2	many	CASSILAGGFYEQYF	TGTGCCAGCAGCATACTAGCGGGGGGATTCTACGAGCAGTACTTC
TRBV4-1	16	TRBJ1-5	.	few	CASSQDGAASNQPQHF	TGCGCCAGCAGCCAAGATGGGGCAGCTAGCAATCAGCCCCAGCATTTT
TRBV20-1	15	TRBJ2-1	TRBD2	many	CSARDRGLAYNEQFF	TGCAGTGCTAGAGATCGAGGACTAGCGTACAATGAGCAGTTCTTC
TRBV4-1	16	TRBJ2-6	.	.	CASSQEGVYGANVLTF	TGCGCCAGCAGCCAAGAGGGAGTTTACGGGGCCAACGTCCTGACTTTC
TRBV19	14	TRBJ2-3	.	many	CASSGQVGTDTQYF	TGTGCCAGTAGTGGGCAGGTCGGCACAGATACGCAGTATTTT